This T cell receptor (beta chain) stems from a study of control samples from healthy donors and cancer patients. Assay: immunoSEQ multiplex PCR; the TCRdb copy retains only in-frame clones and omits some. The sample contains about 51,000 clones, about four fifths of which appear only once. J lost 3 bases, V lost 3 bases, and 7 bases had no gene match. Germline assignment: CDR1 SGHRS and CDR2 YFSETQ. The CDR3 length is 15 residues. V gene TRBV5-1 combines with J gene TRBJ2-7; 9 bases align to TRBD1. This TCR came from a man aged 70-80 years in good health. Sequenced input: blood. CDR3 in amino acids: CASSSQDRGSYEQYF. In DNA, the CDR3 is TGCGCCAGCAGCTCACAGGACAGGGGAAGCTACGAGCAGTACTTC.